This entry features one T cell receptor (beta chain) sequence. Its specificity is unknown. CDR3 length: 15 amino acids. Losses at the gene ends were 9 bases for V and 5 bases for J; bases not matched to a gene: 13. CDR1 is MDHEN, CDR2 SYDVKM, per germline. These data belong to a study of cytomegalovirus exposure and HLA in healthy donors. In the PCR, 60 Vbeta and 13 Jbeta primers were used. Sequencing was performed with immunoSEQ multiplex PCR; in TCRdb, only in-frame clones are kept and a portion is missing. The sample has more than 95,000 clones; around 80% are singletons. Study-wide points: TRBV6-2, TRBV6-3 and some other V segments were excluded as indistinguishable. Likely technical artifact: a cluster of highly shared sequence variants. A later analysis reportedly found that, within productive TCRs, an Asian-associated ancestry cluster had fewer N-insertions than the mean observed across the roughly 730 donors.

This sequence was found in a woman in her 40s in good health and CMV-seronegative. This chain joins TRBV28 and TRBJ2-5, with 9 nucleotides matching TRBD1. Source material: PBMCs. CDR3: CARVTGGFSIETQYF. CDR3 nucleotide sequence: TGTGCCAGAGTTACAGGGGGCTTTAGTATCGAGACCCAGTACTTC. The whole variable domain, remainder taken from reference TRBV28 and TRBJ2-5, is DVKVTQSSRYLVKRTGEKVFLECVQDMDHENMFWYRQDPGLGLRLIYFSYDVKMKEKGDIPEGYSVSREKKERFSLILESASTNQTSMYLCARVTGGFSIETQYFGPGTRLLVL.